The clone carrying this T cell receptor (beta chain) occurred a few times. Between the trimmed V and J ends, which lost 2 bases and 2 bases, there was a span of 12 bases. The CDR3 sequence is 16 residues long. Germline loops: CDR1 MNHEY, CDR2 SVGAGI. The healthy controls were matched to patients by age and sex. Random hexamers were used to reverse transcribe about 0.45 to 1 ug of RNA. The TCR beta CDR3 was amplified by immunoSEQ multiplex PCR across 54 Vbeta, 13 Jbeta. TCRdb ran MiXCR on the immunoSEQ multiplex PCR reads and lists one entry per CDR3 protein. The repertoire consists of 160,000 or so distinct CDR3 sequences, with 93% occurring once and the leading ten covering around 0.13%. This record belongs to a study of CD8 T cells in Susac syndrome.

Sequencing used CD4+ T cells from PBMCs. The chain combines TRBV6-5 with TRBJ2-2; the D is unclear. This clonotype was obtained from a human donor in good health. The CDR3 protein is CASSYRASPNTGELFF. The CDR3 DNA sequence: TGTGCCAGCAGTTACCGGGCCTCCCCTAACACCGGGGAGCTGTTTTTT.